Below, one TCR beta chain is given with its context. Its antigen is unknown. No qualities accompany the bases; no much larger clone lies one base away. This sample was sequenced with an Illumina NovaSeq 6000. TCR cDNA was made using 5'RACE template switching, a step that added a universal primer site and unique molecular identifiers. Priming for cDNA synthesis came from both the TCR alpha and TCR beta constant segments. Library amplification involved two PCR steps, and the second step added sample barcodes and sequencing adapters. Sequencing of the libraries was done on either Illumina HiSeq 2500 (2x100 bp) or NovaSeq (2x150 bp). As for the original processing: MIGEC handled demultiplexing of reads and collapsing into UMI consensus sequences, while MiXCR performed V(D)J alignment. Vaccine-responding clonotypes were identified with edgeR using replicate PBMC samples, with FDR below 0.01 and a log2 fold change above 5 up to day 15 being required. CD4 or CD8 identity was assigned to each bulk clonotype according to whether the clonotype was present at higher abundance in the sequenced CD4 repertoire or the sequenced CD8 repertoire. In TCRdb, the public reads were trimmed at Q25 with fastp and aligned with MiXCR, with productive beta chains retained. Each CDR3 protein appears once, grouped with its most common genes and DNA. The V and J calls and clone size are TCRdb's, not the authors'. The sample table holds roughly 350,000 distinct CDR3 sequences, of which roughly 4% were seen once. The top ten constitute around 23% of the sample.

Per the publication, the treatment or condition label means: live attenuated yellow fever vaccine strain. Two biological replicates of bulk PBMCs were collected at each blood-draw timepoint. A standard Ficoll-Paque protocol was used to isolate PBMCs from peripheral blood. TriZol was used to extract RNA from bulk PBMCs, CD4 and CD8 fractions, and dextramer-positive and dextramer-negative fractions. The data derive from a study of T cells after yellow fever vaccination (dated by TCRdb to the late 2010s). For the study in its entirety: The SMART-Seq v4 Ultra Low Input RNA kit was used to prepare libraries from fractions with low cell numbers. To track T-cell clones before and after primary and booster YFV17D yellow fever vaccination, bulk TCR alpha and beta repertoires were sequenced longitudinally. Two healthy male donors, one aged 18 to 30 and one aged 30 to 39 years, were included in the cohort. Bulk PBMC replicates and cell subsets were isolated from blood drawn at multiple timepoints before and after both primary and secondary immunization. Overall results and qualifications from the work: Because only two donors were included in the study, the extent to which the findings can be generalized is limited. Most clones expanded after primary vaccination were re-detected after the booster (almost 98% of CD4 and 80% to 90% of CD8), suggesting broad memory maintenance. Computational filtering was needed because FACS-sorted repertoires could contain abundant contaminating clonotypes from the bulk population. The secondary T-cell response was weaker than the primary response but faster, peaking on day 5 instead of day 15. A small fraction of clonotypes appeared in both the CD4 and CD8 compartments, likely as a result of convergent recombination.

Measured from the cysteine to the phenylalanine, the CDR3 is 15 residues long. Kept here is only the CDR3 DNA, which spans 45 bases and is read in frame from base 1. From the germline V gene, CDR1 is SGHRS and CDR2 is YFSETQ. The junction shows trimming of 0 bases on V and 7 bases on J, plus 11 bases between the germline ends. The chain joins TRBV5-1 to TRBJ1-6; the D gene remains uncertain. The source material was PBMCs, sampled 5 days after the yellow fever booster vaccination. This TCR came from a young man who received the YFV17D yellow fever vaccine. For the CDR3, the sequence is CASSLAFDRNSPLHF. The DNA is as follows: TGCGCCAGCAGCTTGGCCTTTGATAGGAATTCACCCCTCCACTTT.